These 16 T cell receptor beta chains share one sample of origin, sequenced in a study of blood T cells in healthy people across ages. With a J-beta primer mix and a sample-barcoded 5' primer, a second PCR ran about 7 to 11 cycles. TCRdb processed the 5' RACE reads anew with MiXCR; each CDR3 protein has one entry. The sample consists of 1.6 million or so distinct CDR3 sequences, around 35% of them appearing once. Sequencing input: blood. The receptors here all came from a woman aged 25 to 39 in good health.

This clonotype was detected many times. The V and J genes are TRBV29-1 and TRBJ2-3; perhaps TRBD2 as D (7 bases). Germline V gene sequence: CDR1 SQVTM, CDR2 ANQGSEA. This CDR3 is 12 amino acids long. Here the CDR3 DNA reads TGCTCTAACCGGGGAGGGGGTGATACGCAGTATTTT. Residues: CSNRGGGDTQYF.

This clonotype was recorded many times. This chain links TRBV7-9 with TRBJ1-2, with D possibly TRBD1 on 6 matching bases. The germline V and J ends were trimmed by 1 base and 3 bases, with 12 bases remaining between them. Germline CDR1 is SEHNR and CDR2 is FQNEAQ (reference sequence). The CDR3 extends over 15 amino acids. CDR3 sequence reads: CASSLDRAPDYGYTF. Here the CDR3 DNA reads TGTGCCAGCAGCTTAGACAGGGCTCCCGACTATGGCTACACCTTC.

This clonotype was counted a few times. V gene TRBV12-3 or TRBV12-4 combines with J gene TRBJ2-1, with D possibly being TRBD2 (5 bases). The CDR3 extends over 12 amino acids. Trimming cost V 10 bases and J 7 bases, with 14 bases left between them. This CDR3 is CATGSAGNEQFF. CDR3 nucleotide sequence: TGTGCCACGGGGAGTGCCGGGAATGAGCAGTTCTTC.

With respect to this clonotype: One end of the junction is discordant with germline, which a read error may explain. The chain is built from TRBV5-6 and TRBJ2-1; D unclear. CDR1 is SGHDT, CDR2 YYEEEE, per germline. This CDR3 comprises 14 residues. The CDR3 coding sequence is TGTGCCGGCAGCTTGGTCAGGCAGCTCGATGAGCAGTTCTTC. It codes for CAGSLVRQLDEQFF.

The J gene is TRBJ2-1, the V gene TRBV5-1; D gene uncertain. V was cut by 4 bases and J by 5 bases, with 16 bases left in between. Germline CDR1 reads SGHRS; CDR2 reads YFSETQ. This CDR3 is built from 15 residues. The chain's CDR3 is CASSRDGQLNNEQFF. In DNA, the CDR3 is TGCGCCAGCAGCCGTGACGGTCAGTTAAACAATGAGCAGTTCTTC. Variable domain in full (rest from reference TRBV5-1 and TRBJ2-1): KAGVTQTPRYLIKTRGQQVTLSCSPISGHRSVSWYQQTPGQGLQFLFEYFSETQRNKGNFPGRFSGRQFSNSRSEMNVSTLELGDSALYLCASSRDGQLNNEQFFGPGTRLTVL.

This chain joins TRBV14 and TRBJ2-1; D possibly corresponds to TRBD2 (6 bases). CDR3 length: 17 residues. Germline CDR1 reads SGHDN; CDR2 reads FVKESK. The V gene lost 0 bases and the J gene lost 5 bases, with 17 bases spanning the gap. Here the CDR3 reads CASSQDWGEVDHNEQFF. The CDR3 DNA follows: TGTGCCAGCAGCCAAGATTGGGGGGAGGTGGATCACAATGAGCAGTTCTTC.

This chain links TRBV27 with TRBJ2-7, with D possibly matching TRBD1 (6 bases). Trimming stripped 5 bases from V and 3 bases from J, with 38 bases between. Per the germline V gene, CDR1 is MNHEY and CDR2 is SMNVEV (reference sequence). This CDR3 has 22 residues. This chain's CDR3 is CASSPHNRTEIDYTPNYYEQYF. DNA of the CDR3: TGTGCCAGCAGTCCCCACAATAGGACAGAAATAGACTACACACCTAACTACTACGAGCAGTACTTC.

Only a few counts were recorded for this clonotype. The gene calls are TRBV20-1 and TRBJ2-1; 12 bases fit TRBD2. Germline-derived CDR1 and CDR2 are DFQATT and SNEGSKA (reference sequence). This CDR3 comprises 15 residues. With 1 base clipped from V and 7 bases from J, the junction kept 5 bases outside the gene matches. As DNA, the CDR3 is TGCAGTGCTAGAGGTTGGCTAGCGGGAGGGAATGAGCAGTTCTTC. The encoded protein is CSARGWLAGGNEQFF.

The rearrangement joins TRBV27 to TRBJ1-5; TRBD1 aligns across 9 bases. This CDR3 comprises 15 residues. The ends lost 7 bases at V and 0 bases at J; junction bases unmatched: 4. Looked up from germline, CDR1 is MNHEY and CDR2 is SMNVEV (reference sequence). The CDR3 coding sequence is TGTGCCAGCATGGACAGGGGCCTTAGCAATCAGCCCCAGCATTTT. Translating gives CASMDRGLSNQPQHF.

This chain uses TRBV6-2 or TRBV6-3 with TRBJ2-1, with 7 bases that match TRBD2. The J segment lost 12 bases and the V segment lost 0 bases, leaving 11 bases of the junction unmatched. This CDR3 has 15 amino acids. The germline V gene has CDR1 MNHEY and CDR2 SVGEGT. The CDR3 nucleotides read TGTGCCAGCAGTTACTCGGGCCTAGTCGAGCGGGGGCAGTTCTTC. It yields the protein CASSYSGLVERGQFF.

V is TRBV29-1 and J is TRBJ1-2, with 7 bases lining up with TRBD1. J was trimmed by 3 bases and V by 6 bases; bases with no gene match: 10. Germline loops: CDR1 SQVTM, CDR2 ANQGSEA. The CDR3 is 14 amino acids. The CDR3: CSVPPTGEDYGYTF. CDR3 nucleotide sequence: TGCAGCGTCCCCCCCACAGGGGAAGACTATGGCTACACCTTC.

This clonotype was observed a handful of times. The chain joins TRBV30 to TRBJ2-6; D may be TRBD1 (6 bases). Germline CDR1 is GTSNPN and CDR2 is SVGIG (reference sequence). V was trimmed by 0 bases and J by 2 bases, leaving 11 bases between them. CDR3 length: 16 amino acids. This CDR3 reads CAWSVPRTAGANVLTF. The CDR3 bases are TGTGCCTGGAGTGTACCCCGGACAGCTGGGGCCAACGTCCTGACTTTC.

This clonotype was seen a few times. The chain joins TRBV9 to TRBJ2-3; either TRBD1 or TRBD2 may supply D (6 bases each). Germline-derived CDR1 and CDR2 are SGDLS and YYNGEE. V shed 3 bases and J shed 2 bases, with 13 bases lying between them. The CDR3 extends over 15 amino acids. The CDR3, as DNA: TGTGCCAGCAGCGGCGGGACACTTCTCACAGATACGCAGTATTTT. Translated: CASSGGTLLTDTQYF.

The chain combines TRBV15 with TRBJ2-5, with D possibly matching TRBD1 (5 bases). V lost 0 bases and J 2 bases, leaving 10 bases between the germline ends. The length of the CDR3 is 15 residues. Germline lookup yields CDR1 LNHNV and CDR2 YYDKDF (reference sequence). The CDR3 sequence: CATSRDGAVQETQYF. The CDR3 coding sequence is TGTGCCACCAGCAGAGATGGGGCGGTTCAAGAGACCCAGTACTTC.

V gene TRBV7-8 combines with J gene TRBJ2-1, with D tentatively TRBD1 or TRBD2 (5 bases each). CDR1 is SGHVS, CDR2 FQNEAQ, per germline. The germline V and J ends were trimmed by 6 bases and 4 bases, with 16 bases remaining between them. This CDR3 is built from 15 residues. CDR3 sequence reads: CASRLPGPPYNEQFF. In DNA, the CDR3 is TGTGCCAGCAGATTACCGGGACCACCATACAATGAGCAGTTCTTC.

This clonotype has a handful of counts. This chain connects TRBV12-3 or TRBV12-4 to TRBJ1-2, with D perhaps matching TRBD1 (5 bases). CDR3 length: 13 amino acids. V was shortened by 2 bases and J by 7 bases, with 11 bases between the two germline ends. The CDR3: CASSLSGESGYTF. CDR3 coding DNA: TGTGCCAGCAGTTTATCGGGGGAGAGTGGCTACACCTTC.